The rows below give T cell receptor beta chains drawn from one sample of a study of cytomegalovirus exposure and HLA in healthy donors. The data were produced by immunoSEQ multiplex PCR, yet TCRdb's version contains in-frame clones alone and is incomplete. The data hold roughly 60,000 clones, with around three quarters observed a single time. The sequencing input was PBMCs. These receptors came from a female donor in good health and CMV-seronegative. Each CDR3 is given with its conserved first and last residue. Each record gives: CDR3 DNA, CDR3 protein, D gene, clone size, V gene, J gene. The D gene is left open where the match is weak. Size tells how often a clone was seen (once, few, many) or the class of an expanded clone, and some rows leave it out.

DNA: TGTGCCAGCAATGGACTAGCGGGGGCCTTCAGTAAGAACACCGGGGAGCTGTTTTTT
CDR3: CASNGLAGAFSKNTGELFF
D: TRBD2
size: .
V: TRBV2
J: TRBJ2-2

DNA: TGTGCCAGCAGCCCCCTCGGTCGGGGTTCACCCCTCCACTTT
CDR3: CASSPLGRGSPLHF
D: .
size: .
V: TRBV9
J: TRBJ1-6

DNA: TGTGCCAGCAGCCCCCGCGGTGAGGACAATCAGCCCCAGCATTTT
CDR3: CASSPRGEDNQPQHF
D: .
size: once
V: TRBV9
J: TRBJ1-5

DNA: TGTGCCAGTAGTCTCAGGACAGCCTACGAGCAGTACTTC
CDR3: CASSLRTAYEQYF
D: .
size: .
V: TRBV19
J: TRBJ2-7

DNA: TGTGCCACCAGCAGAGCAAATTGGCAGGGGAACGCCTACACCTTC
CDR3: CATSRANWQGNAYTF
D: .
size: few
V: TRBV15
J: TRBJ1-2

DNA: TGTGCCAGCAGCTTACACCCAGGGTTTAGCAATCAGCCCCAGCATTTT
CDR3: CASSLHPGFSNQPQHF
D: .
size: .
V: TRBV5-5
J: TRBJ1-5

DNA: TGTGCCAGCAGCGCCACTTTTTATACGCAGTATTTT
CDR3: CASSATFYTQYF
D: .
size: .
V: TRBV7-2
J: TRBJ2-3

DNA: TGTGCCCAGTCCGGGGGGCGCGGCTATGGCTACACCTTC
CDR3: CAQSGGRGYGYTF
D: .
size: .
V: TRBV2
J: TRBJ1-2

DNA: TGTGCCAGCAGCCCCCGGGACTGTGCCTACGAGCAGTACTTC
CDR3: CASSPRDCAYEQYF
D: .
size: .
V: TRBV6-4
J: TRBJ2-7

DNA: TGTGCCAGCAGCTTCACAGGGGCTGACGGCTACACCTTC
CDR3: CASSFTGADGYTF
D: TRBD1
size: few
V: TRBV7-8
J: TRBJ1-2

DNA: TGTGCCAGCAGTGACGGGACAGGGGGTTCACCCCTCCACTTT
CDR3: CASSDGTGGSPLHF
D: TRBD1
size: .
V: TRBV6-4
J: TRBJ1-6

DNA: TGTGCCAGCTCACCTACAGGGGGAGCCACAGATACGCAGTATTTT
CDR3: CASSPTGGATDTQYF
D: TRBD1
size: .
V: TRBV18
J: TRBJ2-3

DNA: TGTGCCAGCAGCCCCCTGGTTTTCTACGCCGGGGAGCTGTTTTTT
CDR3: CASSPLVFYAGELFF
D: .
size: .
V: TRBV7-9
J: TRBJ2-2

DNA: TGTGCCAGCAGCTTAGGGACAGGTGATGACTACACCTTC
CDR3: CASSLGTGDDYTF
D: TRBD1
size: few
V: TRBV7-2
J: TRBJ1-2

DNA: TGTGCCAGCAGTGGAAGTAGTGAGCCCCAGCATTTT
CDR3: CASSGSSEPQHF
D: .
size: .
V: TRBV2
J: TRBJ1-5

DNA: TGCGCCAGCAGCTTAACTACAGGGGACCCCTCCTACGAGCAGTACTTC
CDR3: CASSLTTGDPSYEQYF
D: TRBD1
size: few
V: TRBV5-1
J: TRBJ2-7

DNA: TGCAGCGCAGTAAGGGCAGGGATGAACACTGAAGCTTTCTTT
CDR3: CSAVRAGMNTEAFF
D: .
size: once
V: TRBV29-1
J: TRBJ1-1

DNA: TGTGCCAGCAGCTTGGAGTTCGGGACAGGGGCCTACGAGCAGTACTTC
CDR3: CASSLEFGTGAYEQYF
D: TRBD1
size: .
V: TRBV5-6
J: TRBJ2-7

DNA: TGCGCCAGCAGCCTCGGACAGAGAGATGAAAAACTGTTTTTT
CDR3: CASSLGQRDEKLFF
D: .
size: .
V: TRBV5-1
J: TRBJ1-4

DNA: TGTGCCAGCAGGGGAGGAGACTCTGGAAACACCATATATTTT
CDR3: CASRGGDSGNTIYF
D: .
size: .
V: TRBV5-5
J: TRBJ1-3

DNA: TGTGCCAGCAGGCGAAACACGGGATACGAGCAGTACTTC
CDR3: CASRRNTGYEQYF
D: .
size: .
V: TRBV6-1
J: TRBJ2-7

DNA: TGTGCCAGCAGTGGAACAGGGTACGTTTCTGGGGCCAACGTCCTGACTTTC
CDR3: CASSGTGYVSGANVLTF
D: .
size: .
V: TRBV6-1
J: TRBJ2-6

DNA: TGTGCCAGCAGTGAACCAGGGCGAAATTCACCCCTCCACTTT
CDR3: CASSEPGRNSPLHF
D: .
size: .
V: TRBV25-1
J: TRBJ1-6

DNA: TGTGCCAGCAGCCAAGAAAACAACATAGGCGGTCAGCCCCAGCATTTT
CDR3: CASSQENNIGGQPQHF
D: .
size: .
V: TRBV4-2
J: TRBJ1-5

DNA: TGTGCCAGCAGCCAAGATATAAGTAGTGAGCAGTTCTTC
CDR3: CASSQDISSEQFF
D: .
size: .
V: TRBV4-2
J: TRBJ2-1

DNA: TGTGCCAGCCGTTTGGGGGCCAAATATGGCTACACCTTC
CDR3: CASRLGAKYGYTF
D: .
size: .
V: TRBV27
J: TRBJ1-2

DNA: TGTGCCTGGAGTGTACTTTCGGGACAGAGGAATTCACCCCTCCACTTT
CDR3: CAWSVLSGQRNSPLHF
D: TRBD1
size: .
V: TRBV30
J: TRBJ1-6

DNA: TGCAGCGTCTCCCCAGGGGGCAATGAGCAGTTCTTC
CDR3: CSVSPGGNEQFF
D: TRBD1
size: .
V: TRBV29-1
J: TRBJ2-1

DNA: TGTGCCAGCAGTGAAGGACAGGGAAGGAACACTGAAGCTTTCTTT
CDR3: CASSEGQGRNTEAFF
D: TRBD1
size: .
V: TRBV6-1
J: TRBJ1-1

DNA: TGTGCCAGCTCACCACCGACAGGGGGGAGGACTGAAGCTTTCTTT
CDR3: CASSPPTGGRTEAFF
D: TRBD1
size: few
V: TRBV18
J: TRBJ1-1

DNA: TGCGCCAGCAGCCAAGTTTCCTCGGGGAGCAATCAGCCCCAGCATTTT
CDR3: CASSQVSSGSNQPQHF
D: .
size: .
V: TRBV4-1
J: TRBJ1-5

DNA: TGCGCCAGCAGCTGGGTTACAGGGGGGAGCTCCTACGAGCAGTACTTC
CDR3: CASSWVTGGSSYEQYF
D: TRBD1
size: once
V: TRBV5-1
J: TRBJ2-7

DNA: TGTGCCAGCAGTGCCGTACAGGGGGCGAGAAACGAGCAGTACTTC
CDR3: CASSAVQGARNEQYF
D: TRBD1
size: .
V: TRBV27
J: TRBJ2-7

DNA: TGCGCCAGCAGCGCCCGGGACAACTACGAGCAGTACTTC
CDR3: CASSARDNYEQYF
D: .
size: .
V: TRBV5-1
J: TRBJ2-7

DNA: TGTGCCAGCAGTGCGGGGAGATCTGAAGCTTTCTTT
CDR3: CASSAGRSEAFF
D: .
size: .
V: TRBV6-1
J: TRBJ1-1

DNA: TGTGCCAGCGGCGGAGGGGGCCGGAAAGCTTTCTTT
CDR3: CASGGGGRKAFF
D: TRBD1
size: .
V: TRBV28
J: TRBJ1-1

DNA: TGTGCCAGTAGTACCGACAGGGTGGCCGGGGAGCTGTTTTTT
CDR3: CASSTDRVAGELFF
D: TRBD1
size: .
V: TRBV19
J: TRBJ2-2

DNA: TGTGCCAGCAGTGGAGACAGGGGAAGTAATCAGCCCCAGCATTTT
CDR3: CASSGDRGSNQPQHF
D: TRBD1
size: .
V: TRBV2
J: TRBJ1-5

DNA: TGCAGCGGACCCGAGGGATATACCCGGCGGGTCTATGGCTACACCTTC
CDR3: CSGPEGYTRRVYGYTF
D: .
size: .
V: TRBV29-1
J: TRBJ1-2

DNA: TGTGCCAGTAGTAAGGGACAGGAATACACTTCTGGGGCCAACGTCCTGACTTTC
CDR3: CASSKGQEYTSGANVLTF
D: TRBD1
size: .
V: TRBV19
J: TRBJ2-6